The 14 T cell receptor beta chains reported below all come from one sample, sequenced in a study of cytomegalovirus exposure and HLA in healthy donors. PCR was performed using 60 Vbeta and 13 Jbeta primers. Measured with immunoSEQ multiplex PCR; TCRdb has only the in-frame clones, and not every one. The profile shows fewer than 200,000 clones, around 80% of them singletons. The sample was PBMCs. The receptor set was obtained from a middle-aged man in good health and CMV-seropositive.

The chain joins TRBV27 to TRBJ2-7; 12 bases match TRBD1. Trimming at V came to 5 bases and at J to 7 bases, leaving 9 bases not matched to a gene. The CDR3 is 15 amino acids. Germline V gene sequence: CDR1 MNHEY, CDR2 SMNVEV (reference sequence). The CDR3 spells CASSPGTGGLREQYF. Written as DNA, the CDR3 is TGTGCCAGCAGTCCCGGGACAGGGGGCCTCCGAGAGCAGTACTTC.

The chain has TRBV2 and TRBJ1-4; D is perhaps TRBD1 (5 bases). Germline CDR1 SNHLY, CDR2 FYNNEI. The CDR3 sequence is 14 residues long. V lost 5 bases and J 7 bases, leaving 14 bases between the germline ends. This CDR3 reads CASSTISGGEKLFF. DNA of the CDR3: TGTGCCAGCAGTACTATATCCGGGGGTGAAAAACTGTTTTTT. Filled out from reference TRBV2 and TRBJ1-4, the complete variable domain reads EPEVTQTPSHQVTQMGQEVILRCVPISNHLYFYWYRQILGQKVEFLVSFYNNEISEKSEIFDDQFSVERPDGSNFTLKIRSTKLEDSAMYFCASSTISGGEKLFFGSGTQLSVL.

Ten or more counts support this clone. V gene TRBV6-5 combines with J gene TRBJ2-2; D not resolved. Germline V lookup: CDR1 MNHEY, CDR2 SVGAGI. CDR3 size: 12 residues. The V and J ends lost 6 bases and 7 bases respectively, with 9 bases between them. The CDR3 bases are TGTGCCAGCAGGGATGGAGTCGGGGAGCTGTTTTTT. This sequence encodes CASRDGVGELFF.

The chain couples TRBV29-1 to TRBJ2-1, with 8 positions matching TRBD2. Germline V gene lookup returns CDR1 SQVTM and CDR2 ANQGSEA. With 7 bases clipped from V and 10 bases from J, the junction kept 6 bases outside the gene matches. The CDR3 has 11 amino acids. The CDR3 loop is CSGGLALEQFF. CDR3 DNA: TGCAGCGGAGGACTAGCCTTAGAGCAGTTCTTC.

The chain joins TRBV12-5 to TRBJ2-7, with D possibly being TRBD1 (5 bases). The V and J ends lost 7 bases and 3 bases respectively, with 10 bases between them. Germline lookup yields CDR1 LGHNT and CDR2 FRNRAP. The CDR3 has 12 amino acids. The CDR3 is CASALGDYEQYF. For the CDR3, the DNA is TGTGCTAGTGCTTTAGGGGACTACGAGCAGTACTTC.

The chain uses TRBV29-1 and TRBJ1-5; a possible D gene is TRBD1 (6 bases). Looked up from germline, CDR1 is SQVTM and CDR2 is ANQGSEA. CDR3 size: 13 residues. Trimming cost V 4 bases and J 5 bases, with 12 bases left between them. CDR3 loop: CSVGWTVDQPQHF. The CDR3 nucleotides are TGCAGCGTTGGTTGGACAGTTGATCAGCCCCAGCATTTT.

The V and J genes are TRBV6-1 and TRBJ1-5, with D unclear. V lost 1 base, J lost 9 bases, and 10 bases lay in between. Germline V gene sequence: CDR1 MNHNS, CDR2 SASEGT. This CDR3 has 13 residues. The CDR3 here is CASSEGQAGPQHF. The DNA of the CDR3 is TGTGCCAGCAGTGAAGGGCAGGCGGGGCCCCAGCATTTT.

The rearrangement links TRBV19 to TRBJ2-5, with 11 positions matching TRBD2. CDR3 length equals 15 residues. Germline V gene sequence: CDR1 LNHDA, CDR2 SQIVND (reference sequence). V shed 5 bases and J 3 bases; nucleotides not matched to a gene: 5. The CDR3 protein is CASSPGTSGKETQYF. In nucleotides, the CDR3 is TGTGCCAGTAGTCCGGGGACTAGCGGAAAAGAGACCCAGTACTTC.

This CDR3 reads CSVELTGRPYQETQYF. CDR3 sequence (DNA): TGCAGCGTTGAATTAACGGGGAGGCCTTACCAAGAGACCCAGTACTTC. The chain is built from TRBV29-1 and TRBJ2-5; D is perhaps TRBD2 (6 bases). V was cut by 2 bases and J by 0 bases, with 16 bases left in between. From germline, CDR1 is SQVTM and CDR2 ANQGSEA. The CDR3 length is 16 residues.

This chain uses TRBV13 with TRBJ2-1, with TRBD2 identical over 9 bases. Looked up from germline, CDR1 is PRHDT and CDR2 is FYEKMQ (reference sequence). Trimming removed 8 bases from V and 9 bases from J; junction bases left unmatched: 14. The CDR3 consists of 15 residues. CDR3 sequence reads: CASLHVAGVGSEQFF. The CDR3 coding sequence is TGTGCCAGCCTCCACGTAGCGGGAGTTGGTAGTGAGCAGTTCTTC.

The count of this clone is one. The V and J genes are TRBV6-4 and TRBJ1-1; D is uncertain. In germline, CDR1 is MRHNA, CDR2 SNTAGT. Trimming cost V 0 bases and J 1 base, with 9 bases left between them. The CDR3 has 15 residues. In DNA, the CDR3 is TGTGCCAGCAGTGACTCCGGGGAGCCGAACACTGAAGCTTTCTTT. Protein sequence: CASSDSGEPNTEAFF.

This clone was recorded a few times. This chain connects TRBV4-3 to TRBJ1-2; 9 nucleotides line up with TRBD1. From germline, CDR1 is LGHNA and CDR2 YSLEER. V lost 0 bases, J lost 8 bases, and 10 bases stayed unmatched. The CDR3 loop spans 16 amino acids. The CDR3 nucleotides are TGCGCCAGCAGCCAAGAGGGGGGGACAGGGCTACGCGGCTACACCTTC. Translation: CASSQEGGTGLRGYTF.

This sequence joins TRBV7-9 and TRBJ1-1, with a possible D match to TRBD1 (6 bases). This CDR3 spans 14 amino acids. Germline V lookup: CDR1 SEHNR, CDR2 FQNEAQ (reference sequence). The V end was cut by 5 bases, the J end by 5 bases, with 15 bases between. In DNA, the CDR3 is TGTGCCAGCAGCCGCGTACAGGGTAGGACTGAAGCTTTCTTT. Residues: CASSRVQGRTEAFF.

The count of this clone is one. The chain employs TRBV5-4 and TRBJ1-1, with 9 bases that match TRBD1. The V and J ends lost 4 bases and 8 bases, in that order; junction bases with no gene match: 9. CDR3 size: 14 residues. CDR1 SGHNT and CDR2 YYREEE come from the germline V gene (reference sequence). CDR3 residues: CASSVPGQGNEAFF. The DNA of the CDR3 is TGTGCCAGCAGCGTCCCGGGACAGGGTAACGAAGCTTTCTTT.